This T cell receptor (beta chain) was sequenced in a study of blood T cell repertoires in COVID-19 (dated by TCRdb to 2020 to 2022). At the level of the whole study: Samples from collaborators originated in the United States, Italy and Spain and spanned both the acute and convalescent phases of COVID-19. The dataset comprised deeply sampled blood TCRbeta repertoires from subjects exposed to, actively infected with, or recovered from COVID-19. The repertoires were released in a freely available public database meant as a resource for research on the immune response to SARS-CoV-2. Where available, HLA class I and class II types were taken from metadata supplied by the sample provider and were not determined by assay-based typing. The prospective study material was composed of cDNA or gDNA derived from T cells, B-cell-depleted T cells, or PBMCs. Samples were obtained from the ongoing ImmuneRACE study (first 160 participants) and from 1,000 to 1,500 subjects provided by 6 global collaborators. Nearly every sample came with metadata listing a de-identified subject ID, COVID-19 status, age in years and sex. The paper as a whole reports these results and caveats: The quantity of clinical and demographic metadata differed by source and by participant and was supplied without curation.

Points on this clone: No cognate antigen has been identified for it. Base qualities are not recorded, but no much larger clone differs from it by a single base. The same CDR3 also results from other DNA sequences found in this sample.

Looking up the germline V gene (reference sequence) yields CDR1 SEHNR and CDR2 FQNEAQ. Trimming accounts for 5 bases at V and 2 bases at J, while the number of junction bases matched to no gene is 2. The cysteine opens and the phenylalanine closes a CDR3 of 15 amino acids. The CDR3 DNA has 45 bases and is translated from base 1. TCRbeta CDR3 regions were amplified from genomic DNA by means of the immunoSEQ Assay, a bias-controlled multiplex PCR. In the authors' own workflow: Nucleated cell counts per sample were estimated from amplification of reference gene primers within the assay. To quantify the absolute abundance of each unique TCRbeta CDR3 rearrangement, sequence reads were collapsed and filtered. Productive Simpson clonality was computed per sample as the square root of Simpson's diversity index over productive rearrangements. TCRdb stores this immuneACCESS table with in-frame sequences only. Part of the clones is absent; in the studies checked, under half of the shortfall reflects unresolved V genes, and no reason is known for the rest. The DNA was the basis for D and trimming; V, J and clone size are from that table. The sample table records around 200,000 clones; 75% to 90% of these occur just once. The top ten constitute 15% to 20% of the sample.

Enrolling through a virtual design, the prospective study's participants ranged in age from roughly 18 to 90 years and lived across more than 20 United States geographic areas. In the prospective study, cohorts were assigned on the basis of participant-reported clinical history obtained from a screening survey and a study questionnaire. ImmuneRACE Cohort 3 recovered participants were defined by two consecutive negative NP/OP PCR tests, healthcare professional clearance, or symptom resolution. In the prospective study, mobile phlebotomists collected whole blood, serum and a nasopharyngeal or oropharyngeal swab from each participant. Over a roughly 2-month period, participants in the prospective study had the option of providing additional blood draws and questionnaires. Before DNA extraction, prospective study blood samples were shipped either frozen or at room temperature.

This clonotype originated in a man aged 40-50 years who had recovered from COVID-19. The source material was PBMCs or T cells enriched from blood (not recorded which). The chain is encoded by TRBV7-9 joined to TRBJ2-2; TRBD2 lines up with 10 middle nucleotides. The CDR3 reads as follows: CASSRTSGNTGELFF. The nucleotides are TGTGCCAGCAGCCGGACTAGCGGAAACACCGGGGAGCTGTTTTTT. This CDR3, with the reference TRBV7-9 and TRBJ2-2 proteins standing in past its ends, gives the full variable domain DTGVSQNPRHKITKRGQNVTFRCDPISEHNRLYWYRQTLGQGPEFLTYFQNEAQLEKSRLLSDRFSAERPKGSFSTLEIQRTEQGDSAMYLCASSRTSGNTGELFFGEGSRLTVL.